A selection of T cell receptor beta chains follows, all from one sample in a study of blood T cell repertoires in COVID-19. The protocol was immunoSEQ multiplex PCR, while the TCRdb copy is restricted to in-frame clones and leaves out a portion. The repertoire has around 190,000 clones, 70% to 90% of them found once; the top ten carry roughly 2%. Sample: peripheral blood. The receptors derive from a man between 18 and 29 years old who had recovered from COVID-19. CDR3s include the opening cysteine and the closing phenylalanine or tryptophan. D genes are given only for firm matches. Clone size is given for some rows only: seen once, a few or many times, or a class if the clone is expanded.

J | D | size | V | CDR3
TRBJ2-1 | - | - | TRBV9 | CASSVRDPRDSSYNEQFF
TRBJ2-7 | - | - | TRBV13 | CASSSLLRSYEQYF
TRBJ2-3 | - | once | TRBV5-1 | CASRRDRASSTDTQYF
TRBJ1-2 | - | - | TRBV27 | CASSFGGIRQFQDRGYTF
TRBJ2-7 | - | - | TRBV4-3 | CASSQGISSSYEQYF
TRBJ2-7 | - | - | TRBV6-6 | CASAEGPSYEQYF
TRBJ2-2 | - | few | TRBV3-1/TRBV3-2 | CASRPTGSTGELFF
TRBJ1-2 | TRBD1 | - | TRBV19 | CASRGTGANYGYTF
TRBJ1-5 | - | few | TRBV7-9 | CASSQGLGNQPQHF
TRBJ2-3 | - | - | TRBV7-8 | CASSFRGTRDTQYF
TRBJ1-1 | - | - | TRBV7-6 | CASTTPGTEAFF
TRBJ1-5 | - | - | TRBV6-5 | CASNPGWLSNQPQHF
TRBJ1-3 | TRBD1 | - | TRBV28 | CASSFQRTGGAGNTIYF
TRBJ2-1 | TRBD1 | - | TRBV24-1 | CATSAPGQVRKFF
TRBJ2-7 | TRBD1 | - | TRBV19 | CASSLSGQGYHEQYF
TRBJ2-3 | TRBD2 | - | TRBV28 | CASSRKAGVDTQYF
TRBJ2-2 | - | - | TRBV6-5 | CASILGGFTGELFF
TRBJ1-1 | - | - | TRBV30 | CAWSVGVTEAFF
TRBJ2-1 | - | - | TRBV7-9 | CASRPQGLETSYNEQFF
TRBJ2-1 | - | - | TRBV5-4 | CASSQRRAHEQFF
TRBJ2-2 | TRBD2 | - | TRBV3-1/TRBV3-2 | CASSLLAGGTGELFF
TRBJ2-2 | TRBD2 | few | TRBV7-8 | CASSFLAGRVSGELFF
TRBJ2-1 | - | - | TRBV7-2 | CASSLGGLVDEQFF
TRBJ1-6 | TRBD1 | - | TRBV27 | CASTPRTGGPGGYNSPLHF
TRBJ2-2 | - | - | TRBV20-1 | CSASRAGGDNTGELFF
TRBJ1-5 | TRBD1 | - | TRBV5-6 | CASSLSQGATGQPQHF
TRBJ1-6 | - | - | TRBV5-4 | CASSSDTHSPLHF
TRBJ2-3 | TRBD2 | - | TRBV29-1 | CSVKTSGRGNTQYF
TRBJ1-2 | - | once | TRBV24-1 | CATSGGGLPPNYGYTF
TRBJ1-2 | - | - | TRBV28 | CAIQQGEISGYTF
TRBJ1-1 | TRBD1 | - | TRBV5-4 | CASSLGQGALMNTEAFF
TRBJ2-5 | - | - | TRBV7-9 | CASSSIETQYF
TRBJ1-1 | - | - | TRBV6-6 | CASSPDGTGTEAFF
TRBJ1-1 | - | once | TRBV10-3 | CAISATAAEAFF
TRBJ2-5 | TRBD2 | - | TRBV7-2 | CASSLVPAGVETQYF
TRBJ1-2 | TRBD1 | - | TRBV5-1 | CASSSGQGRNGGYTF
TRBJ1-5 | - | - | TRBV7-9 | CASSTEGNQPQHF
TRBJ2-7 | - | few | TRBV10-2 | CASSESARLPYEQYF
TRBJ2-7 | - | - | TRBV4-3 | CASSQEDSSYEQYF
TRBJ2-7 | TRBD1 | - | TRBV16 | CANTKANPGQGVSKQYF
TRBJ1-1 | - | - | TRBV19 | CASMDGGDTEAFF
TRBJ1-5 | - | - | TRBV6-4 | CASSEREGWQPQHF
TRBJ1-6 | - | few | TRBV30 | CAWRYNNSPLHF
TRBJ1-2 | - | - | TRBV12-3/TRBV12-4 | CASSPKEGKTTF
TRBJ2-7 | - | - | TRBV5-6 | CASSSRGLAGYEQYF
TRBJ2-5 | TRBD2 | - | TRBV7-2 | CASSLAGFRTSGRAVHF
TRBJ2-3 | TRBD1 | - | TRBV4-1 | CASSQEGGYADTQYF
TRBJ1-2 | - | - | TRBV9 | CASRASTTQGYTF
TRBJ2-1 | - | - | TRBV18 | CASSPPGRGSDNEQFF
TRBJ1-1 | - | - | TRBV5-1 | CASSKGVFVAEAFF
TRBJ2-7 | TRBD1 | - | TRBV9 | CASSAERTGKYEQYF
TRBJ1-5 | TRBD1 | - | TRBV28 | CASGLQGWPQHF
TRBJ1-2 | - | - | TRBV12-3/TRBV12-4 | CASSQFWGGGYTF
TRBJ2-1 | - | - | TRBV5-1 | CASRGQGYEQFF
TRBJ2-3 | TRBD2 | - | TRBV25-1 | CASSKSGMPFWADTQYF
TRBJ2-1 | TRBD1 | - | TRBV6-6 | CASTTRGRGWDEQFF
TRBJ1-6 | - | - | TRBV4-3 | CASSREYGQRSSYNSPLHF
TRBJ2-2 | TRBD1 | - | TRBV6-5 | CASSYLRGRGTGELFF
TRBJ1-1 | - | - | TRBV19 | CASSISVVNTEAFF